This T cell receptor beta chain stems from a study of T-cell reconstitution after alpha-beta-depleted transplantation in children. About this clonotype: Its specificity is unknown.

Looked up from germline, CDR1 is LGHNA and CDR2 is YNFKEQ. Trimming pared 1 base from V and 0 bases from J, leaving 7 bases between. The CDR3 totals 14 residues. Notes on the study in general: Elevated TCRbeta diversity at day 60 was traced, in some patients, to surviving recipient T cells and thymic progenitors. T cells produced anew were the main source of T-cell counts and diversity one year after transplant. Expanded graft clones numbering several hundred reportedly gave rise to alpha-beta T cells about two months after transplant.

Preparation of the TCRbeta library used unique molecular identifiers. Via MiXCR, TCRdb re-called the PCR reads, giving one row per CDR3 protein. The sample contains some 100,000 distinct CDR3 sequences, roughly a sixth of which appear only once. The chain recombines TRBV4-2 with TRBJ2-7, with no clear D. Material: PBMCs, mostly from graft donor cells, obtained 180 days after TCRalphabeta/CD19-depleted stem cell transplant. This sequence was found in a male patient aged 2-15 years who had a stem cell transplant for acute lymphoblastic leukemia, so the T cells may come from the graft donor. The CDR3 loop reads CASSQGRASYEQYF. The CDR3 coding sequence is TGTGCCAGCAGCCAAGGTCGGGCCTCCTACGAGCAGTACTTC.